This T cell receptor (beta chain) stems from a study of blood T cell repertoires in COVID-19. At the level of the study: The United States, Italy and Spain supplied acute and convalescent COVID-19 samples. The cDNA or gDNA used as material had been derived from T cells, B-cell-depleted T cells, or PBMCs.

The protocol was immunoSEQ multiplex PCR, while the TCRdb copy is restricted to in-frame clones and leaves out a portion. The sample yields some 110,000 clones, around 81% seen once. This clone was seen only a few times. The sequencing sample was made of peripheral blood. The sequence was collected from an older man with acute or convalescent COVID-19.

The DNA of the CDR3 is TGTGCCAGCAGTGAAGCGGCGGGGTTCATATCCTACGAGCAGTACTTC. Encoded protein: CASSEAAGFISYEQYF. The chain recombines TRBV2 with TRBJ2-7; possibly TRBD2 for D (6 bases). The germline V gene encodes CDR1 SNHLY and CDR2 FYNNEI. V was shortened by 0 bases and J by 1 base, with 13 bases between the two germline ends. The CDR3 spans 16 residues.